The source of this T cell receptor (beta chain) is a study of blood T cells in healthy people across ages. Trimming cost V 2 bases and J 7 bases, with 11 bases left between them. Germline CDR1 reads LGHNA; CDR2 reads YNFKEQ. The CDR3 has 13 amino acids. Using a J-beta primer mix together with a sample-barcoded 5' primer, a second PCR was run for about 6 to 12 cycles. From the 5' RACE reads, TCRdb called clonotypes with MiXCR, one entry per CDR3 protein. This table has approximately 770,000 distinct CDR3 sequences, 58% appearing once. The extraction recovered at least 6 micrograms of total RNA per sample.

Sequences were obtained from blood. The chain recombines TRBV4-2 with TRBJ1-2, with D hard to call. The TCR comes from a man in his thirties or forties in good health. Written as DNA, the CDR3 is TGTGCCAGCAGCCAATCTGTATCCGGTGGCTACACCTTC. Its translation: CASSQSVSGGYTF.